Each of the 30 T cell receptor beta chains below was sequenced from the same sample in a study of blood T cells in healthy people across ages. For the second PCR, which ran for 7 to 11 cycles, a sample-barcoded 5' primer and a J-beta primer mix were used. TCRdb re-derived calls from the 5' RACE reads in MiXCR, one entry per CDR3 protein. The table includes 1.5 million to 2 million distinct CDR3 sequences, less than 50% detected once. Sequenced material: blood. The receptors were gathered from a woman aged 40-49 years in good health.

In its sample, this clonotype was seen many times. The chain combines TRBV4-1 with TRBJ2-4; perhaps D is TRBD1 or TRBD2 (5 bases each). The V end was cut by 1 base, the J end by 1 base, with 5 bases between. Germline values: CDR1 MGHRA, CDR2 YSYEKL. The CDR3 consists of 14 residues. The CDR3: CASSQGGAKNIQYF. The CDR3 nucleotides are TGCGCCAGCAGCCAAGGGGGGGCCAAAAACATTCAGTACTTC.

The chain carries TRBV20-1 and TRBJ1-5, with D uncertain. Deletions cut 0 bases from V and 0 bases from J, with 9 bases between. The germline gives CDR1 DFQATT, CDR2 SNEGSKA (reference sequence). The CDR3 runs 15 residues. The CDR3 region is CSARDPRGSNQPQHF. CDR3 nucleotides: TGCAGTGCTAGAGATCCCCGGGGTAGCAATCAGCCCCAGCATTTT.

The sample holds a few counts of this clonotype. The chain carries TRBV7-2 and TRBJ2-3; 9 bases are shared with TRBD2. CDR1 is SGHTA, CDR2 FQGNSA, per germline. V was clipped by 0 bases and J by 9 bases; unmatched bases: 13. The length of the CDR3 is 17 residues. CDR3: CASSLAWGGGAVVTQYF. The CDR3 DNA is TGTGCCAGCAGCTTAGCGTGGGGCGGGGGGGCCGTTGTAACGCAGTATTTT.

V gene TRBV10-3 combines with J gene TRBJ2-5; D might be TRBD1 (6 bases). The length of the CDR3 is 14 residues. Trimming took 5 bases from V and 2 from J, leaving 12 bases between them. The V gene's germline CDR1 is ENHRY and CDR2 SYGVKD. This chain's CDR3 is CAISNRDSQETQYF. CDR3 in DNA: TGTGCCATCAGTAACAGGGATTCACAAGAGACCCAGTACTTC.

This clonotype was observed a few times. The rearrangement joins TRBV15 to TRBJ2-5, with TRBD2 identical over 9 bases. The CDR3 contains 14 residues. Per germline, CDR1 LNHNV and CDR2 YYDKDF (reference sequence). V shed 1 base, J shed 3 bases, and the junction held 0 bases outside the gene matches. In nucleotides, the CDR3 is TGTGCCACCAGCAGAGGACTAGCGGAAGAGACCCAGTACTTC. Encoded protein: CATSRGLAEETQYF.

The CDR3 DNA is TGTGCCAGCCTGGGCCAGGATTACAATGAGCAGTTCTTC. This codes for CASLGQDYNEQFF. The chain recombines TRBV6-1 with TRBJ2-1; D ambiguous. CDR3 length equals 13 residues. Trimming removed 8 bases from V and 4 bases from J, with 12 bases in between. In germline, CDR1 is MNHNS, CDR2 SASEGT.

The rearrangement joins TRBV7-2 to TRBJ2-7, with 10 bases aligning to TRBD2. Germline V lookup: CDR1 SGHTA, CDR2 FQGNSA. The CDR3 length is 16 residues. With V trimmed by 1 base and J by 6 bases, 9 bases remained unmatched. The CDR3 loop reads CASSLVSGGLMGEQYF. The CDR3 DNA reads as TGTGCCAGCAGCTTAGTTAGCGGGGGGTTGATGGGCGAGCAGTACTTC.

The table lists this clonotype with a few counts. The chain employs TRBV14 and TRBJ1-2; unclear D gene. This CDR3 is 14 amino acids long. CDR1 is SGHDN and CDR2 is FVKESK in the germline V gene. Trimming cost V 3 bases and J 6 bases, with 14 bases left between them. In nucleotides, the CDR3 is TGTGCCAGCAGCCAGAAGAGCGAAAAGAATGGCTACACCTTC. It translates to CASSQKSEKNGYTF.

This clonotype was counted many times. The V gene is TRBV20-1, the J gene TRBJ2-3; D may correspond to TRBD1 or TRBD2 (5 bases each). In germline, CDR1 is DFQATT, CDR2 SNEGSKA (reference sequence). The ends were cut back, 1 base at V and 5 bases at J, with 25 bases in the middle. The CDR3 is 18 residues long. The CDR3 spells CSARGQIIGRGPGDTQYF. The CDR3 DNA is TGCAGTGCTAGAGGCCAGATCATAGGTCGGGGACCCGGAGATACGCAGTATTTT.

The J gene is TRBJ2-3, the V gene TRBV21-1. TRBV21-1 constitutes a pseudogene. CDR3 size: 15 residues. The CDR3 bases are TGTGCCAGCGGATGGCGGTTCTTGGGCACAGATACGCAGTATTTT. This codes for CASGWRFLGTDTQYF.

This clonotype was seen repeatedly, ten times or more. Relative to the germline gene, one junction end is altered; a read error may explain this. The chain has TRBV12-3 or TRBV12-4 and TRBJ2-7, with D unclear. The CDR3 is 12 amino acids. In nucleotides, the CDR3 is TGCGCCAGCAGCCAAGTCACCTACGAGCAGTACTTC. Protein sequence: CASSQVTYEQYF.

This clonotype occurred a few times. This chain connects TRBV4-1 to TRBJ2-7; D possibly matches TRBD1 or TRBD2 (5 bases each). Deletions cut 0 bases from V and 0 bases from J, with 15 bases between. Per germline, CDR1 MGHRA and CDR2 YSYEKL. This CDR3 comprises 17 residues. In nucleotides, the CDR3 is TGCGCCAGCAGCCAAGAGGAATCCGGGACCGCCTCCTACGAGCAGTACTTC. This gives the protein CASSQEESGTASYEQYF.

The chain joins TRBV29-1 to TRBJ2-1, with 7 nucleotides matching TRBD2. The tail of the sequence fits TRBJ2-7 better, so the J call may be wrong. Germline V gene lookup returns CDR1 SQVTM and CDR2 ANQGSEA. The CDR3 sequence is 15 residues long. The CDR3 DNA is TGCAGCGTTGCGCCGGTGGGGTACGGGGGGAATGAGCAGTACTTC. Protein: CSVAPVGYGGNEQYF.

The rearrangement joins TRBV28 to TRBJ1-5, with TRBD1 matching over 7 bases. The length of the CDR3 is 17 residues. The germline CDR1 and CDR2 sequences are MDHEN and SYDVKM. V was clipped by 5 bases and J by 7 bases; unmatched bases: 17. CDR3 in amino acids: CASSTSRGLNFRQPQHF. In nucleotides, the CDR3 is TGTGCCAGCAGTACCTCAAGGGGGCTTAACTTTAGGCAGCCCCAGCATTTT.

This clonotype was counted between two and nine times. The chain combines TRBV27 with TRBJ2-7, with 7 bases aligning to TRBD1. V shed 6 bases and J 1 base; nucleotides not matched to a gene: 6. Germline-derived CDR1 and CDR2 are MNHEY and SMNVEV (reference sequence). This CDR3 has 14 residues. CDR3 DNA sequence: TGTGCCAGCAGACAGGGGCGTCAATCCTACGAGCAGTACTTC. As protein: CASRQGRQSYEQYF.

V gene TRBV5-1 combines with J gene TRBJ2-5, with D perhaps matching TRBD2 (5 bases). The CDR3 sequence is 14 residues long. Germline V gene lookup returns CDR1 SGHRS and CDR2 YFSETQ. Trimming took off 2 bases at V and 5 bases at J, with 13 bases between the two ends. The DNA of the CDR3 is TGCGCCAGCAGCTTAGAGGGCGAATGGGAGACCCAGTACTTC. Encoded protein: CASSLEGEWETQYF.

CDR3 bases: TGTGCCAGCAGCTTATCGACAGGGGATACTGAGCAGTTCTTC. It translates to CASSLSTGDTEQFF. This chain connects TRBV7-8 to TRBJ2-1; 8 bases line up with TRBD1. Trimming removed 2 bases from V and 9 bases from J; junction bases left unmatched: 6. The CDR3 has 14 amino acids. Germline V gene sequence: CDR1 SGHVS, CDR2 FQNEAQ.

The chain joins TRBV28 to TRBJ2-1; 10 bases match TRBD2. CDR1 MDHEN and CDR2 SYDVKM come from the germline V gene. V dropped 6 bases and J dropped 9; count of bases not matched to a gene: 14. There are 16 residues in the CDR3. The CDR3 nucleotides read TGTGCCAGCAGCTTCCCGACCGGACTAGCGGAAGGTGAGCAGTTCTTC. Translated, it gives CASSFPTGLAEGEQFF.

Note on this clonotype: One end of the junction fails to match germline, which may point to a read error. J is TRBJ2-6 and V is TRBV6-2 or TRBV6-3, with D possibly TRBD1 on 6 matching bases. Looked up from germline, CDR1 is MNHEY and CDR2 is SVGEGT. The CDR3 has 16 amino acids. Written as DNA, the CDR3 is TGTGCCAGCAGTCAGGGGCGATTCTCTGGGGCCCACGTCCTGACTTTC. It encodes CASSQGRFSGAHVLTF.

In its sample, this clonotype was seen a few times. The chain links TRBV5-1 to TRBJ2-1; TRBD1 agrees at 8 bases. Germline assignment: CDR1 SGHRS and CDR2 YFSETQ. After removal of 9 bases from V and 0 bases from J, the junction contained 5 bases not matched to a gene. This CDR3 contains 14 residues. The CDR3, as DNA: TGCGCCACCACCACAGGGGGCTCCTACAATGAGCAGTTCTTC. Protein: CATTTGGSYNEQFF.

About this clonotype: This may arise from a read error, as a much more abundant clone is one base away. The chain is built from TRBV7-8 and TRBJ1-2, with D maybe TRBD1 (5 bases). Germline V CDR1 and CDR2: SGHVS, FQNEAQ. This CDR3 has 16 amino acids. The CDR3 nucleotides are TGTGCCAGCAGCTTAGAGGGCGCCGACAGAACCTATGTCTACACCTTC. Translated, it gives CASSLEGADRTYVYTF.

This chain joins TRBV6-1 and TRBJ1-4; no clear D gene. Deletions cut 3 bases from V and 0 bases from J, with 5 bases between. Germline CDR1 is MNHNS and CDR2 is SASEGT. The CDR3 covers 14 residues. This CDR3 reads CASSEDATNEKLFF. The CDR3 coding sequence is TGTGCCAGCAGTGAGGACGCAACTAATGAAAAACTGTTTTTT.

In nucleotides, the CDR3 is TGTGCCAGCAGTCCGGACGGCACCCGACGCTACGAGCAGTTCTTC. Its translation is CASSPDGTRRYEQFF. The chain links TRBV28 to TRBJ2-1, with D hard to call. V was pared by 5 bases and J by 10 bases, with 21 bases between. The CDR3 has 15 amino acids. Germline CDR1 is MDHEN and CDR2 is SYDVKM.

The V call is TRBV6-2 or TRBV6-3, the J call TRBJ2-1, with 12 positions matching TRBD2. Trimming removed 4 bases from V and 7 bases from J; junction bases left unmatched: 8. There are 16 residues in the CDR3. CDR1 is MNHEY and CDR2 is SVGEGT in the germline V gene. CDR3 in amino acids: CASSSWTSGAWNEQFF. The CDR3, as DNA: TGTGCCAGCAGTTCTTGGACTAGCGGGGCCTGGAATGAGCAGTTCTTC.

As for this clonotype: An end of the junction does not agree with germline; a read error may underlie this. The chain uses TRBV25-1 and TRBJ2-5; D call uncertain. Germline CDR1 reads MGHDK; CDR2 reads SYGVNS. This CDR3 has 13 amino acids. The CDR3 sequence is CASSRLVQETRYF. In DNA, the CDR3 is TGTGCCAGCAGCCGACTGGTACAAGAGACCCGGTACTTC.

This clonotype was seen many times. The J gene is TRBJ2-7, the V gene TRBV6-1; TRBD1 aligns across 7 bases. Germline trimming cut 4 bases from V and 3 bases from J; bases unmatched to any gene: 3. Germline CDR1 reads MNHNS; CDR2 reads SASEGT. The CDR3 covers 13 residues. CDR3 loop: CASSVPGGYEQYF. The CDR3 DNA is TGTGCCAGCAGTGTTCCAGGGGGCTACGAGCAGTACTTC.

This clonotype was picked up a small number of times. This sequence joins TRBV20-1 and TRBJ2-3; 10 nucleotides agree with TRBD2. This CDR3 has 16 amino acids. The V and J ends lost 0 bases and 4 bases, in that order; junction bases with no gene match: 7. Looked up from germline, CDR1 is DFQATT and CDR2 is SNEGSKA (reference sequence). This CDR3 is CSARDAQRGGPDTQYF. CDR3 coding DNA: TGCAGTGCTAGAGATGCGCAGCGGGGGGGCCCAGATACGCAGTATTTT.

This clonotype was recorded once. The chain links TRBV6-5 to TRBJ1-1; the D gene is possibly TRBD1 (5 bases). The V end lost 4 bases, the J end lost 6 bases, and 12 bases lay between the germline ends. Germline loops: CDR1 MNHEY, CDR2 SVGAGI. This CDR3 has 13 residues. The CDR3 loop is CASSLSQGSEAFF. CDR3 nucleotide sequence: TGTGCCAGCAGTTTAAGTCAGGGTTCTGAAGCTTTCTTT.

This clonotype showed up many times. Germline is not matched at one junction end, which may reflect a read error. The chain joins TRBV4-3 to TRBJ2-7; perhaps TRBD2 as D (5 bases). From germline, CDR1 is LGHNA and CDR2 YSLEER. The CDR3 has 15 residues. CDR3 loop: CASSQGFIAGSEQYF. CDR3 sequence (DNA): TGCGCCAGCAGTCAAGGCTTTATCGCGGGCAGCGAGCAGTACTTC.

The chain joins TRBV4-1 to TRBJ2-6; D is undetermined. Trimming removed 0 bases from V and 3 bases from J, with 9 bases in between. There are 16 residues in the CDR3. Germline CDR1 and CDR2: MGHRA and YSYEKL. CDR3: CASSQEGLGGANVLTF. The CDR3 DNA is TGCGCCAGCAGCCAAGAAGGGTTAGGTGGGGCCAACGTCCTGACTTTC.